The present T cell receptor beta chain was sequenced within a study of naive and memory T cell subsets. Study observations and caveats: The RNA method is potentially sensitive to activation and differentiation changes.

An oligonucleotide containing a UMI was ligated to the 3' end of TCR cDNA. Whole blood, around 2.5 ml, came from adult healthy volunteers. Input was about 1 to 1,100 ng of DNase-treated total RNA without cell sorting. Comments on this clonotype: Its matching antigen is unknown. A read error may produce the germline difference seen at one junction end.

Ligated cDNA underwent four rounds of PCR with nested alpha and beta constant region primers and SP2. Alpha and beta constant region primers primed reverse transcription for blood and skin samples. Each CDR3 protein gets one entry after TCRdb re-called the 5' RACE reads with MiXCR. The sample contains tens of thousands of distinct CDR3 sequences, more than 6% of which appear only once. The CDR3 is made up of 16 amino acids. CDR1 is MDHEN and CDR2 is SYDVKM in the germline V gene. This receptor was taken from a female donor in good health. The chain carries TRBV28 and TRBJ2-3, with 9 positions matching TRBD2. The CDR3 DNA reads TGTGCCAGCAATTTACCACTAGCGGGTAGCACAGATACGCAGTATTTT. It codes for CASNLPLAGSTDTQYF.